This T cell receptor (beta chain) was observed in a study of T-cell reconstitution after alpha-beta-depleted transplantation in children. The CDR3 length is 14 residues. The germline CDR1 and CDR2 sequences are MNHEY and SVGEGT. Trimming cost V 0 bases and J 6 bases, with 8 bases left between them. This clonotype was seen ten or more times. Unique molecular identifiers featured in how the TCRbeta library was prepared. TCRdb itself ran the PCR reads through MiXCR, one entry per CDR3 protein. Altogether 490,000 or so distinct CDR3 sequences are present, roughly an eighth being singletons, with the ten largest covering under 7%.

This rearrangement joins TRBV6-2 or TRBV6-3 to TRBJ2-2; unclear D gene. The source material was PBMCs from the stem cell graft donor, sampled from the stem cell graft. This receptor was taken from a human donor who donated a stem cell graft to a child with combined immunodeficiency. The CDR3 loop is CASSYSDGSGELFF. Written as DNA, the CDR3 is TGTGCCAGCAGTTACTCTGATGGGTCCGGGGAGCTGTTTTTT.